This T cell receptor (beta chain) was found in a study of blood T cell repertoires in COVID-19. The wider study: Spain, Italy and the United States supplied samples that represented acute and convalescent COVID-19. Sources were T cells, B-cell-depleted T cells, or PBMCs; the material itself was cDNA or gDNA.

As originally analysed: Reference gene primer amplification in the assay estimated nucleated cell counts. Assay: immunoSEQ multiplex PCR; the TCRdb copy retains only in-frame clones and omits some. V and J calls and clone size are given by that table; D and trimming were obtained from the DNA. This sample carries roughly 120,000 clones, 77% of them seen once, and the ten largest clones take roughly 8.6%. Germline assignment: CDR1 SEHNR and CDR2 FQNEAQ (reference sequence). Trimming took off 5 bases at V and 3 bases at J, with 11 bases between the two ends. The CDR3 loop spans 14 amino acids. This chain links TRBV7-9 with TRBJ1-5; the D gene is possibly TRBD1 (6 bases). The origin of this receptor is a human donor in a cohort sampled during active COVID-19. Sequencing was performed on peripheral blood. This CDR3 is CASSAQGFNQPQHF. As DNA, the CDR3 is TGTGCCAGCAGCGCACAGGGTTTCAATCAGCCCCAGCATTTT.